This TCR beta chain was observed in a study of shared clonotypes between healthy human individuals. Study overall: A couple of women and a few men aged 18 to 49 served as donors.

CDR3 length: 15 residues. The V and J ends lost 5 bases and 0 bases respectively, with 14 bases between them. Germline V gives CDR1 SGHRS, CDR2 YFSETQ. The table came from immunoSEQ multiplex PCR; TCRdb's copy has only in-frame clones and leaves some out. The sample records some 2,500,000 clones, over 85% being singletons. Sample: naive CD4+ T cells from PBMCs. Sample subset: CD45RA+ positively selected. The chain is built from TRBV5-1 and TRBJ2-5; the D call may be TRBD1 or TRBD2 (5 bases each). This receptor was obtained from a man between 18 and 29 years old in good health. Some clones in this sample may be carry-over from other donors' samples. CDR3 protein: CASSTGRIDQETQYF. Written as DNA, the CDR3 is TGCGCCAGCAGTACGGGGCGGATTGACCAAGAGACCCAGTACTTC.